The clone carrying this TCR beta chain was observed many times. The record originates from a study of T cells in Graves' hyperthyroidism and ophthalmopathy. The CDR3 length is 16 residues. The germline CDR1 and CDR2 sequences are MNHNS and SASEGT. The germline V and J ends were trimmed by 4 bases and 0 bases, with 10 bases remaining between them. Patients with uncontrolled infections, other autoimmune diseases, pregnancy or lactation were excluded. Diagnosis relied on clinical symptoms, serum thyroxine and TRAb, thyroid ultrasound and orbital computed tomography. PBMCs came from around 10 ml fresh peripheral blood. The CDR3 regions of TCR beta were amplified from RNA transcripts. HTBI primers were used for first-round RT-PCR of the TCR CDR3. TCRdb re-called the multiplex PCR reads with MiXCR, one entry per CDR3 protein. The sample records hundreds of thousands of distinct CDR3 sequences, approximately 15% being singletons.

This sequence joins TRBV6-1 and TRBJ2-6; D is uncertain. This clonotype originated in a man aged 18 to 29 with Graves' ophthalmopathy. The sequencing sample was made of blood. The CDR3 reads CASSVDGSSGANVLTF. CDR3 DNA sequence: TGTGCCAGCAGTGTCGACGGTAGCTCTGGGGCCAACGTCCTGACTTTC.